Below, one T cell receptor (beta chain) is given with its context. This entry comes from a study of blood T cell repertoires in COVID-19. Overall study context: Acute-phase and convalescent COVID-19 samples originated in the United States, Italy and Spain. The analysed material was cDNA or gDNA that came from T cells, B-cell-depleted T cells, or PBMCs.

Germline CDR1 and CDR2: DFQATT and SNEGSKA (reference sequence). This CDR3 region has 11 residues. V lost 3 bases to trimming and J lost 4 bases, with 7 bases between them. As originally analysed: Amplified reference gene primers provided the basis for estimating nucleated cell counts. Profiled with immunoSEQ multiplex PCR; TCRdb holds only in-frame clones, not every one. V, J and clone size reflect that table, while D and trimming were determined from the DNA. The sample has 260,000 or so clones; 84% are singletons. This chain links TRBV20-1 with TRBJ2-7; D may be TRBD2 (6 bases). Sequences were obtained from peripheral blood. The sequence derives from a human donor in a cohort sampled during active COVID-19. CDR3 DNA sequence: TGCAGTGCTAGGCGGGGTTACGAGCAGTACTTC. Translation gives CSARRGYEQYF.